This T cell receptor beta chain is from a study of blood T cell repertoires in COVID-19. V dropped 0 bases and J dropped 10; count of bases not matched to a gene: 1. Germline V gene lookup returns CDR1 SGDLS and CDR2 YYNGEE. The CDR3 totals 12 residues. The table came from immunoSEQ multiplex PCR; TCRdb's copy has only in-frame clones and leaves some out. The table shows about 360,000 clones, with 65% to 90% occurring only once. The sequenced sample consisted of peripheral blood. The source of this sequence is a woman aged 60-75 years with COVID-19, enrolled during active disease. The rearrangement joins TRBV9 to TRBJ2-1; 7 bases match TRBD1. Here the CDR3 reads CASSVGQGEQFF. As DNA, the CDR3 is TGTGCCAGCAGCGTAGGACAGGGCGAGCAGTTCTTC.